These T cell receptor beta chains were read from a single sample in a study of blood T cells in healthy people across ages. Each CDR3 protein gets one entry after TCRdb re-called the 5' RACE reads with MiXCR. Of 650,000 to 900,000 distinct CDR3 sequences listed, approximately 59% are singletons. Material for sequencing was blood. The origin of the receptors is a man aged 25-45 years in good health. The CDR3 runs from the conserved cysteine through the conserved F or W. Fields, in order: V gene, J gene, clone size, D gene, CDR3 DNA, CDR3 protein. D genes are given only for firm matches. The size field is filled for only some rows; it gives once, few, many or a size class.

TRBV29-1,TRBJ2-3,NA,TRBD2,TGCAGCGTTGCGGCGGGGGGGATGGCAGATACGCAGTATTTT,CSVAAGGMADTQYF
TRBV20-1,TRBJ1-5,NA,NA,TGCAGTGCTAGAGACTCCGGGACCACCTCGGGGCAGCCCCAGCATTTT,CSARDSGTTSGQPQHF
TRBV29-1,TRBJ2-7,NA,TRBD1,TGCAGCGTGACGGACAGGGGTGAGGAGCAGTACTTC,CSVTDRGEEQYF
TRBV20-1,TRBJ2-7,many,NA,TGCAGTGCTAGACGCCAGGGGATGAACGAGCAGTACTTC,CSARRQGMNEQYF
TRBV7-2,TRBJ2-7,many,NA,TGTGCCAGCAGCTCACCCGGGACACTTTCCTACGAGCAGTACTTC,CASSSPGTLSYEQYF
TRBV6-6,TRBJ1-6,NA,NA,TGTGCCAGTTTCTCCTATAATTCACCCCTCCACTTT,CASFSYNSPLHF
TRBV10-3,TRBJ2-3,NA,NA,TGTGCCATCAGTGAGGTCAGCGATACGCAGTATTTT,CAISEVSDTQYF
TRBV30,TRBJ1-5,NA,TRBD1,TGTGCCTGGAGTGTACAGGGGGGGCAGCCCCAGCATTTT,CAWSVQGGQPQHF
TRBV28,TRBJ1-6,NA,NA,TGTGCCGCAGACGGGAGCTCCTATAATTCACCCCTCCACTTT,CAADGSSYNSPLHF
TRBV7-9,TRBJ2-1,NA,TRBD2,TGTGCCAGCAGCTCCCCACTAGCGGGGGGCTACAATGAGCAGTTCTTC,CASSSPLAGGYNEQFF
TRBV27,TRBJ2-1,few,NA,TGTGCCAGCAGGCTACTAGGAGCCGACAATGAGCAGTTCTTC,CASRLLGADNEQFF
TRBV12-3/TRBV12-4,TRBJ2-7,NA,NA,TGTGCCAGCAGTTTGGGGGACGAGTACGAGCAGTACTTC,CASSLGDEYEQYF
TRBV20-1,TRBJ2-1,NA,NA,TGCAGTGTCCCCTCTCCGGGGGGCTTTAGCTCCTACAATGAGCAGTTCTTC,CSVPSPGGFSSYNEQFF
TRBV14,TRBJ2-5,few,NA,TGTGCCAGCAGCCAAGTAGGTGGCGGCGGAGAGACCCAGTACTTC,CASSQVGGGGETQYF
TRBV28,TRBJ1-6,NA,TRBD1,TGTGCCAGCAGTTCCCCCCGGGACAGCCTGTATAATTCACCCCTCCACTTT,CASSSPRDSLYNSPLHF
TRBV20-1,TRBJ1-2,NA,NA,TGCAGTGCTAGTCCGGGGCCGGGCTACACCTTC,CSASPGPGYTF
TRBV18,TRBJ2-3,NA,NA,TGTGCCAGCTCACCCCCGACCCCAGTGATAGATACGCAGTATTTT,CASSPPTPVIDTQYF
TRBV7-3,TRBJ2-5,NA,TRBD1,TGTGCCAGCAGCTTAAGTTCAGGGGGCCCCTGGGAGACCCAGTACTTC,CASSLSSGGPWETQYF
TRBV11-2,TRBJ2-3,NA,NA,TGTGCCAGCAGCTTACTCAGTGGGCTATATACGCAGTATTTT,CASSLLSGLYTQYF
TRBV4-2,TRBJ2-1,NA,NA,TGTGCCAGCAGCCAAGGGGTGGGGCGGGTGAATGAGCAGTTCTTC,CASSQGVGRVNEQFF
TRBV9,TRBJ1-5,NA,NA,TGTGCCAGCAGCGTAGGTGTTAGCAATCAGCCCCAGCATTTT,CASSVGVSNQPQHF
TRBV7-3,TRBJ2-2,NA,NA,TGTGCCAGCAGCGTGGATAACACCGGGGAGCTGTTTTTT,CASSVDNTGELFF
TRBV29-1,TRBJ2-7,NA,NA,TGCAGCGTCAAACACCCTGGCCTTGGCAACGAGCAGTACTTC,CSVKHPGLGNEQYF
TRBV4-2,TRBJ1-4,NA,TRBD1,TGTGCCAGCAGCCAATGGACAGGGGGAGGGTATGGTGAAAAACTGTTTTTT,CASSQWTGGGYGEKLFF
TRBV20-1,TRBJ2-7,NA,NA,TGCAGTGCTAGAGGTTTAGGGTCTGGGATCTCGTCAACCTACGAGCAGTACTTC,CSARGLGSGISSTYEQYF
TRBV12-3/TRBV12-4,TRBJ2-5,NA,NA,TGTGCCAGCAGGGCACGCGGGACCCAGTACTTC,CASRARGTQYF
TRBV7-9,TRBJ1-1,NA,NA,TGTGCCAGCAGCCTCATTAGCTTTGCAGCTTTCTTT,CASSLISFAAFF
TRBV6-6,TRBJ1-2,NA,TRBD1,TGTGCCAGCATTTCTTCCGGGACAGAAGGCTATGGCTACACCTTC,CASISSGTEGYGYTF
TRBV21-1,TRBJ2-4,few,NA,TGTGCCAGCAGCAAAAGTACCGCCAAAAACATTCAGTACTTC,CASSKSTAKNIQYF
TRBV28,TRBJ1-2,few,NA,TGTGCCAGCAGCGAACAGACAGGTTATGGCTACACCTTC,CASSEQTGYGYTF
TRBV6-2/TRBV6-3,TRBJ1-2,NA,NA,TGTGCCAGCAGTTACGACCAGAGAGGAAACTATGGCTACACCTTC,CASSYDQRGNYGYTF
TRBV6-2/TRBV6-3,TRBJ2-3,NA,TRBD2,TGTGCCAGCAGTCTCCTAGCGGGTACACAAAATACGCAGTATTTT,CASSLLAGTQNTQYF
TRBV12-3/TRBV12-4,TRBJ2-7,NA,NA,TGTGCCAGCAGTCCTCTGGGGACCCACGAGCAGTACTTC,CASSPLGTHEQYF
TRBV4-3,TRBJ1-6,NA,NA,TGCGCCAGCAGCCTACTCAGACAGAACAATAATTCACCCCTCCACTTT,CASSLLRQNNNSPLHF
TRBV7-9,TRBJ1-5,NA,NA,TGTGCCAGCAGCTTAATTGGGCAGCCCCAGCATTTT,CASSLIGQPQHF
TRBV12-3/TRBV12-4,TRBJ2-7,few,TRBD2,TGTGCCAGCAGTTTAGCCCGGGGGGACTTCTCCTACGAGCAGTACTTC,CASSLARGDFSYEQYF
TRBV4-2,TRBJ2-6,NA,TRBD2,TGTGCCAGCAGCCCAGAACGCGTGGGGACTAGCTCTGGGGCCAACGTCCTGACTTTC,CASSPERVGTSSGANVLTF
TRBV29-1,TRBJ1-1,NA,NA,TGCAGCGGGGGTGAGGGGCCGAACACTGAAGCTTTCTTT,CSGGEGPNTEAFF
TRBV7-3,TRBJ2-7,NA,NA,TGTGCCAGCAGCCTCGGACAGTTCCCCTACGAGCAGTACTTC,CASSLGQFPYEQYF
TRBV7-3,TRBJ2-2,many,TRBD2,TGTGCCAGCAGCTTAACACCGGGGGGTTACACCGGGGAGCTGTTTTTT,CASSLTPGGYTGELFF
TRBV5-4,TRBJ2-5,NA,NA,TGTGCCAGCAATGGGGGGAACAATGAGCAGTACTTC,CASNGGNNEQYF
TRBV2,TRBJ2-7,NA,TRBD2,TGTGCCCGCAATGGCGGGGGGACCTCCTACGAGCAGTACTTC,CARNGGGTSYEQYF
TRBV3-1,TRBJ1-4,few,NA,TGTGCCAGCAGTCCACAGGGATCAACTAATGAAAAACTGTTTTTT,CASSPQGSTNEKLFF
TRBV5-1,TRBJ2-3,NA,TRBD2,TGCGCCAGCAGCGCAAGGGAGGGCGGTTCTCGCACAGATACGCAGTATTTT,CASSAREGGSRTDTQYF
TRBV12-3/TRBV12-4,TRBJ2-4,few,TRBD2,TGTGCCAGCATCTTTAGCGGGGGGGCATTTGGGACCAAAAACATTCAGTACTTC,CASIFSGGAFGTKNIQYF
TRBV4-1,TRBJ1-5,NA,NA,TGCGCCAGCAGCCAAGAGCCGCAGCCTAGCAATCAGCCCCAGCATTTT,CASSQEPQPSNQPQHF
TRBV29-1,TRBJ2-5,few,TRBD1,TGCAGCGTTGACCGGACAGGGAACAACAATGAGCAGTACTTC,CSVDRTGNNNEQYF
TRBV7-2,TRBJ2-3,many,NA,TGTGCCAGCAGCTTATCGCCAGATACGCAGTATTTT,CASSLSPDTQYF
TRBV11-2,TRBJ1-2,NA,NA,TGTGCCAGCAGCCCTACGGCCAGTGCCTATGGCTACACCTTC,CASSPTASAYGYTF
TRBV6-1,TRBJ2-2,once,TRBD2,TGTGCCAGCAGTGAAGCGGTTAGCGGGGGCCTAAACACCGGGGAGCTGTTTTTT,CASSEAVSGGLNTGELFF
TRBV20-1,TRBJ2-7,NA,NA,TGCAGTGCCGCCCCCGCCCTAGGTGGCTACGAGCAGTACTTC,CSAAPALGGYEQYF
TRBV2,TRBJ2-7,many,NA,TGTGCCAGCAAGTCCACAGTCACATCCTACGAGCAGTACTTC,CASKSTVTSYEQYF
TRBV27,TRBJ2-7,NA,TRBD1,TGTGCCAGCAGTTCACCGGGACAGGGGGCCCCCTACGAGCAGTACTTC,CASSSPGQGAPYEQYF
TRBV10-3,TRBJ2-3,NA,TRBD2,TGTGCCACCACTAGCGCTCGCACAGATACGCAGTATTTT,CATTSARTDTQYF